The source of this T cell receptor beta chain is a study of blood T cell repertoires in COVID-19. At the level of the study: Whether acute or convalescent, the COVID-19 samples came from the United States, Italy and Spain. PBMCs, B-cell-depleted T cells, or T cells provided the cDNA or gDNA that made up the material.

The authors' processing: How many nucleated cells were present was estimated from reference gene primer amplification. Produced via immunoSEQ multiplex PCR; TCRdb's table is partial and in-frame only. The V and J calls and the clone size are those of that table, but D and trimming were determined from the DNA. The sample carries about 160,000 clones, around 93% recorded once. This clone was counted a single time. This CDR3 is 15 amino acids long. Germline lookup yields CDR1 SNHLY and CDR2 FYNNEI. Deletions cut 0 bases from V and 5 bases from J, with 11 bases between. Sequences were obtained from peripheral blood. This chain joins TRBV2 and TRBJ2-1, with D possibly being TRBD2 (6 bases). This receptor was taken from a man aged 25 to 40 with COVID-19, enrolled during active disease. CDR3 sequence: CASSEAELAHNEQFF. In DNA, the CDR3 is TGTGCCAGCAGTGAAGCAGAACTAGCCCACAATGAGCAGTTCTTC.